One sample yielded the 9 T cell receptor beta chains listed below, sequenced in a study of naive and memory T cell subsets. Both TRBC1 and TRBC2 were covered by a beta constant-region primer of two equimolar oligonucleotides. TCRdb re-derived calls from the UMI-ligation and nested PCR reads in MiXCR, one entry per CDR3 protein. There are 150,000 or so distinct CDR3 sequences in the sample; approximately 17% occur only once, and approximately 0.15% lies in the top ten. The source material was naive CD4+ T cells from blood. All receptors come from a human donor in good health.

This clonotype was picked up many times. V gene TRBV5-1 combines with J gene TRBJ2-7; no reliable D call. The CDR3 extends over 14 amino acids. Germline CDR1 SGHRS, CDR2 YFSETQ. The V and J ends lost 2 bases and 7 bases respectively, with 16 bases between them. The CDR3 reads CASSLDLIKREQYF. The CDR3 nucleotides are TGCGCCAGCAGCTTAGACCTTATAAAAAGAGAGCAGTACTTC.

This clonotype was recorded at least ten times. The chain's CDR3 is CASSLAGVYEQYF. Here the CDR3 DNA reads TGTGCCAGCAGTTTAGCTGGGGTATACGAGCAGTACTTC. The rearrangement links TRBV12-3 or TRBV12-4 to TRBJ2-7; D call uncertain. CDR3 length equals 13 residues. The ends were cut back, 0 bases at V and 4 bases at J, with 7 bases in the middle.

The sample holds many counts of this clonotype. V is TRBV20-1 and J is TRBJ2-1; D could derive from TRBD1 or TRBD2 (6 bases each). Germline V gene lookup returns CDR1 DFQATT and CDR2 SNEGSKA (reference sequence). V was cut by 0 bases and J by 5 bases, with 11 bases left in between. The length of the CDR3 is 14 residues. CDR3 in amino acids: CSARDQRGDNEQFF. The DNA of the CDR3 is TGCAGTGCTAGAGATCAGAGGGGGGACAATGAGCAGTTCTTC.

This clonotype has more than one count but fewer than ten. This chain links TRBV6-2 or TRBV6-3 with TRBJ2-2; D gene ambiguous. There are 14 residues in the CDR3. Germline V lookup: CDR1 MNHEY, CDR2 SVGEGT. V was clipped by 6 bases and J by 8 bases, with 16 bases between them. CDR3 sequence reads: CASSNQYLMGELFF. CDR3 in DNA: TGTGCCAGCAGCAATCAGTACCTCATGGGGGAGCTGTTTTTT.

With respect to this clonotype: An end of the junction does not agree with germline; a read error may underlie this. V gene TRBV29-1 combines with J gene TRBJ2-1; 7 nucleotides agree with TRBD2. The CDR3 runs 14 residues. Germline CDR1 reads SQVTM; CDR2 reads ANQGSEA. The CDR3 here is CSVEWEGRLNERFF. DNA of the CDR3: TGCAGCGTTGAGTGGGAGGGGCGGCTAAATGAGCGGTTCTTC.

The chain couples TRBV12-3 or TRBV12-4 to TRBJ1-3; TRBD1 might be the D (6 bases). CDR3 size: 16 residues. Deletions cut 3 bases from V and 3 bases from J, with 15 bases between. The CDR3 DNA sequence: TGTGCCAGCAGTTTTTATGGGGGGCTCGTTGGAAACACCATATATTTT. Protein sequence: CASSFYGGLVGNTIYF.

This chain links TRBV7-2 with TRBJ2-5; 7 bases match TRBD2. The CDR3 is made up of 14 amino acids. V gave up 4 bases and J gave up 5 bases; unmatched junction bases: 7. Germline V CDR1 and CDR2: SGHTA, FQGNSA. DNA of the CDR3: TGTGCCAGCAGCTCCCAGCAGGGAGGGGAGACCCAGTACTTC. Translating it yields CASSSQQGGETQYF.

The gene calls are TRBV6-5 and TRBJ2-7; D remains ambiguous. Germline V gene lookup returns CDR1 MNHEY and CDR2 SVGAGI. CDR3 length equals 13 residues. V lost 6 bases to trimming and J lost 3 bases, with 12 bases between them. The CDR3 reads CASRLKGDYEQYF. CDR3 bases: TGTGCCAGCAGGTTGAAGGGTGACTACGAGCAGTACTTC.

This chain uses TRBV5-5 with TRBJ1-5; no clear D. The CDR3 spans 13 residues. CDR1 and CDR2 from the germline V gene are SGHKS and YYEKEE (reference sequence). V was clipped by 0 bases and J by 4 bases, with 5 bases between them. CDR3 region: CASSLAPNQPQHF. The CDR3 coding sequence is TGTGCCAGCAGCTTGGCACCAAATCAGCCCCAGCATTTT.